These 22 T cell receptor beta chains were all obtained from the same sample, sequenced in a study of tumor-infiltrating lymphocytes in primary liver carcinoma. From unsorted bulk tissue weighing about 20-32 mg, DNA and RNA were co-extracted. TCR beta cDNA came from roughly 0.45 ug total RNA, primed with a constant-region primer. Amplification in three nested multiplex PCR rounds with slightly modified ARM-PCR gave rise to TCR beta libraries. PCR rounds one and two used TRBV1-TRBV30 forward primers with a C-beta reverse primer for 10 cycles each. One entry per CDR3 protein results from TCRdb running MiXCR on the multiplex PCR reads. The sample includes 95,000 to 100,000 distinct CDR3 sequences, around two thirds of them seen just once. What was sequenced was liver tumor tissue from sampling region 2. Subset here: tumor region T2, inferior pole. The receptors stem from a woman in her sixties or seventies with primary liver carcinoma and hepatitis B virus infection.

To note about this clonotype: The junction differs from germline at one of its ends, possibly a read error. V is TRBV11-2 and J is TRBJ2-3; 8 bases match TRBD2. The CDR3 is 15 amino acids. The germline CDR1 and CDR2 sequences are SGHAT and FQNNGV. CDR3 nucleotides: TGTGCAAGCAGCTTAGGTAGCGGGATGGCAGATACGCAGTATTTT. Translation gives CASSLGSGMADTQYF. Combining the CDR3 with reference TRBV11-2 and TRBJ2-3 gives the whole variable domain EAGVAQSPRYKIIEKRQSVAFWCNPISGHATLYWYQQILGQGPKLLIQFQNNGVVDDSQLPKDRFSAERLKGVDSTLKIQPAKLEDSAVYLCASSLGSGMADTQYFGPGTRLTVL.

V is TRBV6-1 and J is TRBJ1-2; D is undetermined. The CDR3 runs to 12 residues. Trimming pared 9 bases from V and 3 bases from J, leaving 11 bases between. CDR1 and CDR2 from the germline V gene are MNHNS and SASEGT. CDR3: CASNAGDYGYTF. CDR3 bases: TGTGCCAGTAATGCCGGAGACTATGGCTACACCTTC.

The sample holds many counts of this clonotype. This chain connects TRBV28 to TRBJ2-1; 12 positions agree with TRBD2. V was pared by 4 bases and J by 7 bases, with 8 bases of the junction left unmatched. The CDR3 consists of 16 residues. Germline V gene sequence: CDR1 MDHEN, CDR2 SYDVKM. The CDR3 bases are TGTGCCAGCAGTTCCAGGACTAGCGGGATCCTTAATGAGCAGTTCTTC. Its protein is CASSSRTSGILNEQFF.

The rearrangement links TRBV7-3 to TRBJ2-1; TRBD2 agrees at 9 bases. In germline, CDR1 is SGHTA, CDR2 FQGTGA. Trimming removed 1 base from V and 4 bases from J; junction bases left unmatched: 5. The CDR3 consists of 16 residues. This CDR3 is CASSLIRTSVYNEQFF. CDR3 in DNA: TGTGCCAGCAGCTTAATCAGGACTAGCGTATACAATGAGCAGTTCTTC.

On this clonotype: This likely comes from a read error, as the CDR3 has no conserved phenylalanine or tryptophan at its end. The chain has TRBV4-1 and TRBJ2-7; a weak D match, TRBD1 (7 bases). Trimming took 4 bases from V and 1 from J, leaving 17 bases between them. The length of the CDR3 is 16 residues. Germline CDR1 reads MGHRA; CDR2 reads YSYEKL. DNA of the CDR3: TGCGCCAGCAGCCCAGGGGGGACTCGGGGATCCTACGAGCAGTACCTC. This sequence encodes CASSPGGTRGSYEQYL.

This clonotype has only a few counts. The V call is TRBV5-1, the J call TRBJ1-2; the D is unclear. Trimming removed 0 bases at V and 7 bases at J, with 10 bases between. The CDR3 has 13 amino acids. Germline CDR1 is SGHRS and CDR2 is YFSETQ. The CDR3 reads CASSLEVSCGYTF. The CDR3 DNA is TGCGCCAGCAGCTTGGAAGTCTCTTGTGGCTACACCTTC.

This clonotype was counted many times. This chain uses TRBV12-3 or TRBV12-4 with TRBJ2-2, with 7 bases fitting TRBD1. This CDR3 is built from 17 residues. The V segment lost 3 bases and the J segment 0 bases; nucleotides outside the gene matches: 7. CDR3 DNA: TGTGCCAGCAGTTTGTCCAGGGGGTACGCGAACACCGGGGAGCTGTTTTTT. Amino acid sequence: CASSLSRGYANTGELFF.

The chain employs TRBV28 and TRBJ2-3; TRBD2 agrees at 7 bases. Germline lookup yields CDR1 MDHEN and CDR2 SYDVKM. V dropped 8 bases and J dropped 3; count of bases not matched to a gene: 11. The CDR3 is 15 amino acids. CDR3 bases: TGTGCCAGCCTAGGGTCAGCTAGCGGAACAGATACGCAGTATTTT. Translated, it gives CASLGSASGTDTQYF.

CDR3 protein: CASSQDLFYEQYF. The CDR3 DNA reads TGTGCCAGCTCACAGGACCTCTTCTACGAGCAGTACTTC. The rearrangement joins TRBV18 to TRBJ2-7; D is unclear. The CDR3 extends over 13 amino acids. The V and J ends lost 4 bases and 3 bases respectively, with 10 bases between them. Germline V lookup: CDR1 KGHSH, CDR2 LQKENI.

To note about this clonotype: One base away lies a much larger clone, so this may be a sequencing read error. Here the CDR3 omits its conserved ending phenylalanine or tryptophan, so a read error is the likely source. The chain joins TRBV28 to TRBJ2-7; D possibly corresponds to TRBD2 (5 bases). Per germline, CDR1 MDHEN and CDR2 SYDVKM. The CDR3 covers 15 residues. Trimming pared 7 bases from V and 0 bases from J, leaving 16 bases between. The CDR3 DNA is TGTGCCAGCACAGAGGGTATAACCCTCTCCTACGAGCAGTACCTC. Protein sequence: CASTEGITLSYEQYL.

As regards this clonotype: One junction end does not reproduce the germline sequence, and a read error may be involved. CDR3 protein: CAISAIRGGQYNEQFF. CDR3 DNA sequence: TGTGCCATCAGCGCGATTAGAGGAGGCCAATACAATGAGCAGTTCTTC. The chain joins TRBV11-3 to TRBJ2-1, with TRBD2 as a possible D gene (5 bases). The CDR3 consists of 16 residues. Germline loops: CDR1 SGHNT, CDR2 YENEEA.

This clonotype was observed a handful of times. One end of the junction does not line up with germline, which may come from a read error. The V call is TRBV4-2, the J call TRBJ2-5; D may be TRBD1 or TRBD2 (5 bases each). Germline CDR1 is LGHNA and CDR2 is YNFKEQ. The CDR3 is made up of 19 amino acids. CDR3 loop: CASSQDSAIRDPPREIQYF. The CDR3 bases are TGTGCCAGTAGCCAAGACTCCGCAATTCGGGACCCCCCGAGGGAGATCCAGTACTTC.

This clonotype was counted ten times or more. This chain connects TRBV12-3 or TRBV12-4 to TRBJ2-3; no firm D call. The CDR3 consists of 14 residues. Trimming cost V 6 bases and J 0 bases, with 10 bases left between them. This CDR3 is CASSVAGSTDTQYF. The CDR3 coding sequence is TGTGCCAGCAGCGTTGCCGGGAGCACAGATACGCAGTATTTT.

About this clonotype itself: A clone one base away is much larger, so this may be a read error. No conserved phenylalanine or tryptophan ends this CDR3, so it is likely a read error. The chain couples TRBV12-3 or TRBV12-4 to TRBJ2-1; D is uncertain. The germline V and J ends were trimmed by 5 bases and 7 bases, with 3 bases remaining between them. The CDR3 is 10 amino acids. In DNA form, the CDR3 reads TGTGCCAGCAGTAGGAATGAGCAGTTCTTA. It codes for CASSRNEQFL.

This clonotype was observed many times. This chain links TRBV5-4 with TRBJ2-1; the D is unclear. CDR1 SGHNT and CDR2 YYREEE come from the germline V gene (reference sequence). The V gene lost 0 bases and the J gene lost 10 bases, with 14 bases spanning the gap. The CDR3 runs to 14 residues. The CDR3 loop reads CASSLVSRVREQFF. The CDR3 region has the DNA TGTGCCAGCAGCTTGGTTTCACGGGTTAGGGAGCAGTTCTTC.

Of note for this clonotype: Its ends do not fully match the called genes, so a read error is possible. The chain is built from TRBV11-2 and TRBJ2-3, with D perhaps TRBD1 (5 bases). Germline V gene data show CDR1 as SGHAT and CDR2 as FQNNGV. The CDR3 is 15 residues long. The CDR3 region is CASSSQGLSTDTQYF. The CDR3 bases are TGTGCCAGTAGCTCCCAGGGCCTTAGCACAGATACCCAGTATTTT.

As to this clonotype: A junction end diverges from the germline sequence, so it may reflect a read error. The V call is TRBV11-3, the J call TRBJ2-7; D may match TRBD1 or TRBD2 (6 bases each). Germline loops: CDR1 SGHNT, CDR2 YENEEA. The CDR3 length is 16 residues. CDR3 loop: CASSARGTIPSYEQYF. In DNA form, the CDR3 reads TGTGCAAGCAGTGCCCGCGGGACAATACCTTCCTACGAGCAGTACTTC.

This clonotype has only one observation. This is likely a read error, given that the CDR3 carries no conserved phenylalanine or tryptophan at its end. This chain uses TRBV6-5 with TRBJ2-1, with 10 nucleotides matching TRBD2. From germline, CDR1 is MNHEY and CDR2 SVGAGI. The CDR3 spans 16 residues. Germline trimming cut 6 bases from V and 6 bases from J; bases unmatched to any gene: 11. The CDR3 DNA is TGTGCCAGCAGCCCCCTACTAGCGGGAAGGGGCAATGAGCAGTTCTAC. This gives the protein CASSPLLAGRGNEQFY.

A remark on this clonotype: An end of the junction differs from the germline gene, which may be a read error. The chain recombines TRBV10-3 with TRBJ2-7, with D possibly being TRBD1 (6 bases). Germline V gene lookup returns CDR1 ENHRY and CDR2 SYGVKD. CDR3 length equals 12 residues. The CDR3 DNA sequence: TGTGCCATCCGACAGGACTCCTACGAACAGTACTTC. Encoded protein: CAIRQDSYEQYF.

The V gene is TRBV11-2, the J gene TRBJ2-1, with TRBD2 matching 7 bases. The V gene end was trimmed by 7 bases and the J gene end by 0 bases; junction bases not matched to a gene: 18. This CDR3 region has 19 residues. The V gene's germline CDR1 is SGHAT and CDR2 FQNNGV. The CDR3 nucleotides read TGTGCCAGCAATTCTGGCGGGACTAACCTTTTGAGCTCCTACAATGAGCAGTTCTTC. Amino acid sequence: CASNSGGTNLLSSYNEQFF. Full variable domain (outside the CDR3, taken from reference TRBV11-2 and TRBJ2-1): EAGVAQSPRYKIIEKRQSVAFWCNPISGHATLYWYQQILGQGPKLLIQFQNNGVVDDSQLPKDRFSAERLKGVDSTLKIQPAKLEDSAVYLCASNSGGTNLLSSYNEQFFGPGTRLTVL.

This chain joins TRBV7-9 and TRBJ2-1; TRBD2 might be the D (6 bases). Germline assignment: CDR1 SEHNR and CDR2 FQNEAQ (reference sequence). Trimming shortened V by 5 bases and J by 1 base, and 6 bases separated the two germline ends. CDR3 length: 13 amino acids. CDR3 DNA: TGTGCCAGCAGCCGGGGGTCCTACAATGAGCAGTTCTTC. Translated: CASSRGSYNEQFF.

This clonotype was counted at least ten times. At one end the junction does not follow the germline gene, possibly because of a read error. CDR3 sequence: CASSQLAGFVF. The CDR3 coding sequence is TGTGCCAGCAGCCAACTAGCGGGATTCGTCTTC. This chain joins TRBV28 and TRBJ2-5; 10 bases fit TRBD2. Germline loops: CDR1 MDHEN, CDR2 SYDVKM. The CDR3 totals 11 residues.